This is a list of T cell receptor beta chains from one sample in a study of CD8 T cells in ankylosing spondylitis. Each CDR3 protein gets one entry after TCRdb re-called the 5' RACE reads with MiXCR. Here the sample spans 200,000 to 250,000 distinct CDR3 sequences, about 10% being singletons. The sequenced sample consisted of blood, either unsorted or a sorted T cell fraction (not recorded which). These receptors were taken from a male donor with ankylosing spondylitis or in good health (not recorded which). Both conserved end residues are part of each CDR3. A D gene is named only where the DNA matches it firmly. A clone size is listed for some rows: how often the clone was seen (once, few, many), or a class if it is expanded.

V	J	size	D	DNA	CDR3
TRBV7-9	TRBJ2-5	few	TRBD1	TGTGCCAGCAGCCTCCAAGGGACAGCACAAGAGACCCAGTACTTC	CASSLQGTAQETQYF
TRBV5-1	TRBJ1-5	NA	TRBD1	TGCGTCAGCAGTCCAGGACAGGGAGAGGGGCCCCAGCATTTT	CVSSPGQGEGPQHF
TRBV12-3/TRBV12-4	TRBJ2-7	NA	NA	TGTGCCAGCAGCCCCGGGACAAAGTCCTACGAGCAGTACTTC	CASSPGTKSYEQYF
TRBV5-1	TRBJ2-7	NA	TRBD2	TGCGCCAGCAGCCCGGGACTAAACGGAGAGCAGTACTTC	CASSPGLNGEQYF
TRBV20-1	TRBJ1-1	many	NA	TGCAGTGCTAGACCGGACCCGAACACTGAAGCTTTCTTT	CSARPDPNTEAFF
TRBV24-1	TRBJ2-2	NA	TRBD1	TGTGCCACCAGTGACCCGACAGGGGCGCCCGGGGAGCTGTTTTTT	CATSDPTGAPGELFF
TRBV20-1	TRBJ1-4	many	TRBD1	TGCAGTGCCAGCGACAGGGCAAGGGAAAAACTGTTTTTT	CSASDRAREKLFF
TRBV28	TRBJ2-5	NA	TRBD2	TGTGCCAGCAGTCTTGGGACTACCTCTGGGACCCAGTACTTC	CASSLGTTSGTQYF
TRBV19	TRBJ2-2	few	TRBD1	TGTGCCAGCAGACACCCGGGACAGGGAATTAGGAACACCGGGGAGCTGTTTTTT	CASRHPGQGIRNTGELFF
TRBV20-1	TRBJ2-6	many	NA	TGCAGTGCCCTATTACCTTCTGGGGCCAACGTCCTGACTTTC	CSALLPSGANVLTF
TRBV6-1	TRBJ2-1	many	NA	TGTGCCAGCAGTGAAGGCAGGGACCACAATGAGCAGTTCTTC	CASSEGRDHNEQFF
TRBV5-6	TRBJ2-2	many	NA	TGTGCCAGCAGCCTCCCTGTCGGGGAGCTGTTTTTT	CASSLPVGELFF
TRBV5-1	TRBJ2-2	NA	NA	TGCGCCAGCAGCTTGGGTCCTACCGGGGAGCTGTTTTTT	CASSLGPTGELFF
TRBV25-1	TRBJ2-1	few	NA	TGTGCCAGCAGTGAATTCTCCGGTCAGCGGTTCTTC	CASSEFSGQRFF
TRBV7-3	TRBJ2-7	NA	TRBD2	TGTGCCAGCAGCTTAGGGGGGGACCCCAGCTCCTACGAGCAGTACTTC	CASSLGGDPSSYEQYF
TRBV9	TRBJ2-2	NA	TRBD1	TGTGCCAGCAGCGCCGGACAGGGACCAACCGGGGAGCTGTTTTTT	CASSAGQGPTGELFF
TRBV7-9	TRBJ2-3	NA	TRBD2	TGTGCCAGCAAGAGCGGGGGCCCGGGGGATACGCAGTATTTT	CASKSGGPGDTQYF
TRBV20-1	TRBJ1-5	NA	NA	TGCAGTGCTAGAGATGAGACAGGCGATAATCAGCCCCAGCATTTT	CSARDETGDNQPQHF
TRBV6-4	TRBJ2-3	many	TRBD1	TGTGCCAGCAGACCGGGCAGCGGGACAGGGAAATCAGATACGCAGTATTTT	CASRPGSGTGKSDTQYF
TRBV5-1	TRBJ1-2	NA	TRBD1	TGCGCCAGCAGCACAGGGACAGGGGACGGTGGCTACACCTTC	CASSTGTGDGGYTF
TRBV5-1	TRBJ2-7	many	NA	TGCGCCAGCAGCCCCGGGGACGACTCCTACGAGCAGTACTTC	CASSPGDDSYEQYF
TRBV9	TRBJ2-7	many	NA	TGTGCCAGCAGTGAAAGAGTCCGGAGGGCCCACTACGAGCAGTACTTC	CASSERVRRAHYEQYF
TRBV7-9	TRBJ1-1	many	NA	TGTGCCAGCAGCTTAGAGGGCGGGGGCACTGAAGCTTTCTTT	CASSLEGGGTEAFF
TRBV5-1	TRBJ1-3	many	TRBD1	TGCGCCAGCAGCGTGGACAGGGTGGAAAACACCATATATTTT	CASSVDRVENTIYF
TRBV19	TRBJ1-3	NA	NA	TGTGCCAGTAGTCCAGGGATTGGAAACACCATATATTTT	CASSPGIGNTIYF
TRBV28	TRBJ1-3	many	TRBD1	TGTGCCAGCAGCTACCCCGGAGGGGACAGGGTTGGAAACACCATATATTTT	CASSYPGGDRVGNTIYF
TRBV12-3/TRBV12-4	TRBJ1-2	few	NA	TGTGCCAGCAGTTTGAGGAGAAATAACTATGGCTACACCTTC	CASSLRRNNYGYTF
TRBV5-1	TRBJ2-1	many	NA	TGCGCCAGCAGTTCGCCCTCCTACAATGAGCAGTTCTTC	CASSSPSYNEQFF
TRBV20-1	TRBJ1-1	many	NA	TGCAGTGCTACAGAGAACACTGAAGCTTTCTTT	CSATENTEAFF
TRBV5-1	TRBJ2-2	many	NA	TGCGCCAGCAGCTCTAACTCCGAGGACACCGGGGAGCTGTTTTTT	CASSSNSEDTGELFF
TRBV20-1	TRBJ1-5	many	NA	TGCAGTGCTTCGCTAGAGTTGACAGACGATCAGCCCCAGCATTTT	CSASLELTDDQPQHF
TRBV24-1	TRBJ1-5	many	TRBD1	TGTGCCACCAGTGATCCGGGACAGGGGGGGAATCAGCCCCAGCATTTT	CATSDPGQGGNQPQHF
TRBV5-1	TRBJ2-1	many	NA	TGCGCCAGCAGCCCCGGGGAGAACGACAATGAGCAGTTCTTC	CASSPGENDNEQFF
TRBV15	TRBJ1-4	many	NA	TGTGCCACCAGCAGAGATCGGAGCGCTAGCCTTAATGAAAAACTGTTTTTT	CATSRDRSASLNEKLFF
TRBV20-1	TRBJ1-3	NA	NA	TGCAGTGCTAGTCCAGGGCGAGGAAACACCATATATTTT	CSASPGRGNTIYF
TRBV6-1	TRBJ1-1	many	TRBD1	TGTGCCAGCAGGCCAACAGGGGTTAACACTGAAGCTTTCTTT	CASRPTGVNTEAFF
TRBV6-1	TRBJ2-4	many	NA	TGTGCCAGCAGGTCTGGACTAGCCAAAAACATTCAGTACTTC	CASRSGLAKNIQYF
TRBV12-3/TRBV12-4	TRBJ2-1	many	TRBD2	TGTGCCAGCAGTGGGACTAGTTTGGGTGAGCAGTTCTTC	CASSGTSLGEQFF
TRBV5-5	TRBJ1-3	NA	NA	TGTGCCAGCAGTCAACCCGGACTTCCAAACACCATATATTTT	CASSQPGLPNTIYF
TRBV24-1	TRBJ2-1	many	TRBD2	TGTGCCACCGGGTCAGCGGGGGGGCCTCACAATGAGCAGTTCTTC	CATGSAGGPHNEQFF
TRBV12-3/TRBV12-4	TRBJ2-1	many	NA	TGTGCCAGCACCCAAACGGGGGTTCCTGAGCAGTTCTTC	CASTQTGVPEQFF
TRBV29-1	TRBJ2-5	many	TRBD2	TGCAGCGTTGAAAAAGGGCTAGCGGGGAGACAAGAGACCCAGTACTTC	CSVEKGLAGRQETQYF
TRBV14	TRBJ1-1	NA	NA	TGTGCCAGCAGCGTTAAGGGCGGAACCACTGAAGCTTTCTTT	CASSVKGGTTEAFF
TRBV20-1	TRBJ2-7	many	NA	TGCAGTGCTAGAGCCCCGTCCTACGAGCAGTACTTC	CSARAPSYEQYF
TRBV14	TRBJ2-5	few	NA	TGTGCCAGCAGCCAAGGGAGATATGAAGGGACCCAGTACTTC	CASSQGRYEGTQYF
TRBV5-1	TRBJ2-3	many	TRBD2	TGCGCCAGCAGCGCAACCGGGACTACCTATGGCACAGATACGCAGTATTTT	CASSATGTTYGTDTQYF
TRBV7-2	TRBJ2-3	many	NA	TGTGCCAGCAGTAACAATCCTAGGAATACGCAGTATTTT	CASSNNPRNTQYF
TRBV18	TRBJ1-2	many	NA	TGTGCCAGCTCACCGTCGGCACCGGGGGGTGGCTACACCTTC	CASSPSAPGGGYTF
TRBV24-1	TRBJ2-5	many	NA	TGTGCCACCAGTGACCCGCGAGAGACCCAGTACTTC	CATSDPRETQYF
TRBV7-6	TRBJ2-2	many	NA	TGTGCCAGCAGCTTACAACTCCACACCGGGGAGCTGTTTTTT	CASSLQLHTGELFF
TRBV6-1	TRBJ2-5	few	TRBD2	TGTGCCAGCAGGGCCGGGGGGGTCCAAGAGACCCAGTACTTC	CASRAGGVQETQYF
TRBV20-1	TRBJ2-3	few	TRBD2	TGCAGTGCTAGAAAAGCTAGCGGGCTTAGCACAGATACGCAGTATTTT	CSARKASGLSTDTQYF
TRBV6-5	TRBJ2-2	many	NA	TGTGCCAGCAAGAGCATAGCCGGGGAGCTGTTTTTT	CASKSIAGELFF
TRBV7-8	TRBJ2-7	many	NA	TGTGCCAGCAGCTCGGAAATTCGCTACGAGCAGTACTTC	CASSSEIRYEQYF
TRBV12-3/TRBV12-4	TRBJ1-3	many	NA	TGTGCCAGCACCGCAGGGGACTCTGGAAACACCATATATTTT	CASTAGDSGNTIYF
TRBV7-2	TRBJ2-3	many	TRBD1	TGTGCCAGCAGCCCGAAGTTAGGGGGCCCCACAGATACGCAGTATTTT	CASSPKLGGPTDTQYF
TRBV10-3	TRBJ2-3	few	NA	TGTGCCAACCGGGGTCATTCGAGCACAGATACGCAGTATTTT	CANRGHSSTDTQYF
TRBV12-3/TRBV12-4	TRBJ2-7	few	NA	TGTGCCAGCAGTTTTGGGGGGGGCCTCTCCTACGAGCAGTACTTC	CASSFGGGLSYEQYF
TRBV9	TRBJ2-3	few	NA	TGTGCCAGCAGCGTACAGGGGGGTGGTACAGATACGCAGTATTTT	CASSVQGGGTDTQYF